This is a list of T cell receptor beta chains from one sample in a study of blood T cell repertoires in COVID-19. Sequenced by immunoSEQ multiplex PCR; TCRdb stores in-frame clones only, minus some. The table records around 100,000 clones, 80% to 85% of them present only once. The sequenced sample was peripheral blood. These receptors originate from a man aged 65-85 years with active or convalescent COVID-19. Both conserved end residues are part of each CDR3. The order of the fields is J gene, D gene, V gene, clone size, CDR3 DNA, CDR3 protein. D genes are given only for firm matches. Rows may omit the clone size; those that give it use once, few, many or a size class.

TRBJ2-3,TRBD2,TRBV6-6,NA,TGTGCCAGCAGTCCTCCGGGACTAGCGGGGGTAGGAGATACGCAGTATTTT,CASSPPGLAGVGDTQYF
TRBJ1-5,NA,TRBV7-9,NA,TGTGCCAGCAGCTTAGACCTGGGTTCGGGGTTCTATAGCAATCAGCCCCAGCATTTT,CASSLDLGSGFYSNQPQHF
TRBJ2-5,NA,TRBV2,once,TGTGCCAGCAGTGGGGACTTCCAAGAGACCCAGTACTTC,CASSGDFQETQYF
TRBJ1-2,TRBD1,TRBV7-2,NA,TGTGCCAGCAGCCTACCCGGGACAGGGAACTATGGCTACACCTTC,CASSLPGTGNYGYTF
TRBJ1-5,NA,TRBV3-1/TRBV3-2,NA,TGTGCCAGCAGCCATGGACAGTTTCAGCCCCAGCATTTT,CASSHGQFQPQHF
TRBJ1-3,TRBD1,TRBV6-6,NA,TGTGCCAGCAAAGACAGGGCGTCGGGAAACACCATATATTTT,CASKDRASGNTIYF
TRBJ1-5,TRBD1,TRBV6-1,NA,TGTGCCAGCAGTGAAAACAGGGGGAATCAGCCCCAGCATTTT,CASSENRGNQPQHF
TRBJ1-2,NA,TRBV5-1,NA,TGCGCCAGCAGCTTGGAATCAGGGGCCGGGGTTTATGGCTACACCTTC,CASSLESGAGVYGYTF
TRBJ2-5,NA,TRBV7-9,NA,TGTGCCAGCAGCTTACCTATGCGGAGAGGGGGTAGAGAGACCCAGTACTTC,CASSLPMRRGGRETQYF
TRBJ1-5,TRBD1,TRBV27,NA,TGTGCCAGCAGCATAGGGACAGGGGGCTTTCAGCCCCAGCATTTT,CASSIGTGGFQPQHF
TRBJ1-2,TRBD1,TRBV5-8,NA,TGTGCCAGCAGCCGGACAGGGCGGGGCTACACCTTC,CASSRTGRGYTF
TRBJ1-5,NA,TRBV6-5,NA,TGTGCCAGCAGAGGACGGGGGGATCAGCCCCAGCATTTT,CASRGRGDQPQHF
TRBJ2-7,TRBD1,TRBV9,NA,TGTGCCAGCAGCGCGTCGACAGGGCGCGACGAGCAGTACTTC,CASSASTGRDEQYF
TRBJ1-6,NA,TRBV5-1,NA,TGCGCCAGCAGCTCCTCCTCGTCTAGGGGTAATAATTCACCCCTCCACTTT,CASSSSSSRGNNSPLHF
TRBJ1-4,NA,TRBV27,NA,TGTGCCAGCAGTCACAGGACTACCTCTGCAACTAATGAAAAACTGTTTTTT,CASSHRTTSATNEKLFF
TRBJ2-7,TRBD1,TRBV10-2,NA,TGCGCCAGTAGACAGGGCAGCACCTACGAGCAGTACTTC,CASRQGSTYEQYF
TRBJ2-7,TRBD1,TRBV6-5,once,TGTGCCAGCACTGCCGGGACAGGGGTCTACGAGCAGTACTTC,CASTAGTGVYEQYF
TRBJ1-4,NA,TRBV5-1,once,TGCGCCAGCAGCTTGCGGGGGGCGCTAGAGGAAAAACTGTTTTTT,CASSLRGALEEKLFF
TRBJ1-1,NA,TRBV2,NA,TGTGCCAGCACCCTTAGGCCGCCGGTCCCGCGGGACACTGAAGCTTTCTTT,CASTLRPPVPRDTEAFF
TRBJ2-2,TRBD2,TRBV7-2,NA,TGTGCCAGCAGCTTCTCGTTACTAGCGAGCACCGGGGAGCTGTTTTTT,CASSFSLLASTGELFF
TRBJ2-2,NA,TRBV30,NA,TGTGCCTGGAGTGTACTTGGGCCCGGGGAGCTGTTTTTT,CAWSVLGPGELFF
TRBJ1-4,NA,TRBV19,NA,TGTGCCAGTAGTATACCCCCCCATGCGAGTTCAACTAATGAAAAACTGTTTTTT,CASSIPPHASSTNEKLFF
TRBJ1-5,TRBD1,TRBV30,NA,TGTGCCTCTTCCTCCGGGACAGGGCTTTATCAGCCCCAGCATTTT,CASSSGTGLYQPQHF
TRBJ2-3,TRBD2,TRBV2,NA,TGTGCCACCGGGGGGGGACTAGTGACAGATACGCAGTATTTT,CATGGGLVTDTQYF
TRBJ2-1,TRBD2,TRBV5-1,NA,TGCGCCAGCAGCTTGGGGACTAGCGGGGGACAATTCAATGAGCAGTTCTTC,CASSLGTSGGQFNEQFF
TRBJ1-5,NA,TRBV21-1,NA,TGTGCCAGCAGCAAAGAGTGGTCGGAGTTTAGCAATCAGCCCCAGCATTTT,CASSKEWSEFSNQPQHF
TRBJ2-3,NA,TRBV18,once,TGTGCCAGCTCACCATATCACTCAGATACGCAGTATTTT,CASSPYHSDTQYF
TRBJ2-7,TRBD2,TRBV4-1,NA,TGCGCCAGCAGCCACCTGGGACTAGCGGGGGGGCGGGAGCAGTACTTC,CASSHLGLAGGREQYF
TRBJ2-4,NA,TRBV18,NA,TGTGCCAGCTCCCAGCAGGGGACTACCAAAAACATTCAGTACTTC,CASSQQGTTKNIQYF
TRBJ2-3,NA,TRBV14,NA,TGTGCCAGCAGCCAAGCCACTAGCTGGGGCACAGATACGCAGTATTTT,CASSQATSWGTDTQYF
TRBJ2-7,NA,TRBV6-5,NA,TGTGCCAGCACCAGGGGGGTCAGCTCCTACGAGCAGTACTTC,CASTRGVSSYEQYF
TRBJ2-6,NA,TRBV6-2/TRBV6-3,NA,TGTGCCAGCAGTTACTTAGGGGACTCTGGGGCCAACGTCCTGACTTTC,CASSYLGDSGANVLTF
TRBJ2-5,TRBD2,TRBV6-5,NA,TGTGCCAGCAGTTATCTAGCGGGGGGTGGGGAGACCCAGTACTTC,CASSYLAGGGETQYF
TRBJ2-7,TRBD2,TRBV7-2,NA,TGTGCCAGCAGCCCTTACTCTAGCGGGGGGGCGGGCGAGCAGTACTTC,CASSPYSSGGAGEQYF
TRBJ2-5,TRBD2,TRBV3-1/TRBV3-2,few,TGTGCCAGCAGCCAAAAACGACTAGCGGGACAGGAGACCCAGTACTTC,CASSQKRLAGQETQYF
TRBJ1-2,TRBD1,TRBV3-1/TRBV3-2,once,TGTGCCAGCAGCCAAAGTCCCCGACGACAGGGGGGATATGGCTACACCTTC,CASSQSPRRQGGYGYTF
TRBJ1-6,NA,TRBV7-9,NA,TGTGCCAGCAGCTTAGCGGGGCAGGGGAATTCACCCCTCCACTTT,CASSLAGQGNSPLHF
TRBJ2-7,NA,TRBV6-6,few,TGTGCCAGCAGTTACTCGAGGACAGTATCCTACGAGCAGTACTTC,CASSYSRTVSYEQYF
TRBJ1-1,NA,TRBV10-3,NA,TGTGCCATCAGTGATACAGGGTCCACTGAAGCTTTCTTT,CAISDTGSTEAFF
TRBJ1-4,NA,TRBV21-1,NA,TGTGCCAGCAGCAAAGCTGAGGAGAACAGGGCAGGGAGGGTTGAAAAACTGTTTTTT,CASSKAEENRAGRVEKLFF
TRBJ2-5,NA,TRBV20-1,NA,TGCAGTGCTAGTATTAGCGGCCAAGAGACCCAGTACTTC,CSASISGQETQYF
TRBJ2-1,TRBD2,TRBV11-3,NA,TGTGCCAGCAGCTTAAGAGCGGGGGACTACAATGAGCAGTTCTTC,CASSLRAGDYNEQFF
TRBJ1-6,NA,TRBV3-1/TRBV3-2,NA,TGTGCCAGCAGCTCCTACAGGGACTCACCCCTCCACTTT,CASSSYRDSPLHF
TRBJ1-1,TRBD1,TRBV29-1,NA,TGCAGCGCCACGTCGGGACAGACGAACACTGAAGCTTTCTTT,CSATSGQTNTEAFF
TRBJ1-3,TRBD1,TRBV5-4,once,TGTGCCAGCAGCTCCGGGGGACAGATAGACACCATATATTTT,CASSSGGQIDTIYF
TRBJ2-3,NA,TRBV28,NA,TGTGCCAGCAGACATCTCAGGGATTGGGGCACAGATACGCAGTATTTT,CASRHLRDWGTDTQYF
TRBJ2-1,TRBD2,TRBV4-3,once,TGCGCCAGCAGCCAAGTTCTTGTAGCGGGGGGATACAATGAGCAGTTCTTC,CASSQVLVAGGYNEQFF
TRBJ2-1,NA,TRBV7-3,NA,TGTGCCAGCAGCTCCAGTGCTGGCGGGGTAGACGAGCAGTTCTTC,CASSSSAGGVDEQFF
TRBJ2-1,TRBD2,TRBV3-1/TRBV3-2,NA,TGTGCCAGCAGCCGTAGCGGGGGGGCTTTTGAGCAGTTCTTC,CASSRSGGAFEQFF
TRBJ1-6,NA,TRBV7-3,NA,TGTGCCAGCAGCTTACTTAACAGTCATAATTCACCCCTCCACTTT,CASSLLNSHNSPLHF
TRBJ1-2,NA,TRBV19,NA,TGTGCCAGTAGTATGGAGGGGAAGCGGGGTGGCTACACCTTC,CASSMEGKRGGYTF
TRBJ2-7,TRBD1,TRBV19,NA,TGTGCCAGTAGTCTCCGGGACAGGACCTACGAGCAGTACTTC,CASSLRDRTYEQYF
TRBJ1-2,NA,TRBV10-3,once,TGTGCCATCAATCGACGGACACAGGATAACTATGGCTACACCTTC,CAINRRTQDNYGYTF
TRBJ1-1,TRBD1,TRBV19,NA,TGTGCCGCTGGGACAGGGACGAACACTGAAGCTTTCTTT,CAAGTGTNTEAFF
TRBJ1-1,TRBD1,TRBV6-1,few,TGTGCCAGCAGTGAAGGACAGGGGGGTCCTAACACTGAAGCTTTCTTT,CASSEGQGGPNTEAFF
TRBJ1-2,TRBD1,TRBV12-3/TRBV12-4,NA,TGTGCCAGCAGCCTACAGGGGTATGGCTACACCTTC,CASSLQGYGYTF
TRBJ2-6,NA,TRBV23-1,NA,TGCGCCAGCAGTCAGCGACCCTTGAGGGCCATCTCTGGGGCCAACGTCCTGACTTTC,CASSQRPLRAISGANVLTF